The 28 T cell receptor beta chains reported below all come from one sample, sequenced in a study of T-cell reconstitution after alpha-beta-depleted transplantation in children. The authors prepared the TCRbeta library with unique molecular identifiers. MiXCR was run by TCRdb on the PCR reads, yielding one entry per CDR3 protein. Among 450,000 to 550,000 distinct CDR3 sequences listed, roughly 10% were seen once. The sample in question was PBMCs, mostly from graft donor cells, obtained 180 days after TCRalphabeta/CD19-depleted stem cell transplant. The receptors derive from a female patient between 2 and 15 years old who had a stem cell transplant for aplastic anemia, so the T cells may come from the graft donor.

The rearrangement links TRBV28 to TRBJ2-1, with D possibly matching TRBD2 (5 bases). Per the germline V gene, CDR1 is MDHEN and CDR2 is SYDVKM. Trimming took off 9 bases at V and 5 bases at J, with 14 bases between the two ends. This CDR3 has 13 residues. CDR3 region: CASRPGSHNEQFF. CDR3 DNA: TGTGCCAGTCGTCCGGGATCCCACAATGAGCAGTTCTTC.

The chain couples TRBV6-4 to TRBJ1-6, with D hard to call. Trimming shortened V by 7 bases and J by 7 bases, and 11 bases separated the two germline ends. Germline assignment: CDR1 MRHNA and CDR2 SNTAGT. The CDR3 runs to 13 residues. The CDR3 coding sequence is TGTGCCAGCAACCAGACTGAAAATTCACCCCTCCACTTT. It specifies CASNQTENSPLHF.

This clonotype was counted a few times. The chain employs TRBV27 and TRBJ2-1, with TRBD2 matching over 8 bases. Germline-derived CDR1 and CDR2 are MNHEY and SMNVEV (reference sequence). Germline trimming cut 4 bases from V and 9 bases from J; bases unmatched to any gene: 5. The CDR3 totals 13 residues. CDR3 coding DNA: TGTGCCAGCAGTTCTCGCGGACTAGCTGAGCAGTTCTTC. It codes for CASSSRGLAEQFF.

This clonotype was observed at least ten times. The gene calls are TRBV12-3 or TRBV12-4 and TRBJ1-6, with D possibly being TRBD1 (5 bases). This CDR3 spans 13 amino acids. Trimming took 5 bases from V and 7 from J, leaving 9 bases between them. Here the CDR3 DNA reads TGTGCCAGCAGTGTCTCAGGGAATTCACCCCTCCACTTT. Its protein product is CASSVSGNSPLHF.

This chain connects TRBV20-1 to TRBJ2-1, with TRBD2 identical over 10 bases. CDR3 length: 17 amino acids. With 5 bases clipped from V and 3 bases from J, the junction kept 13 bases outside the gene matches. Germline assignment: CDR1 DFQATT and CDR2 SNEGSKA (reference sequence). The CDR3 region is CSASLPLAGFYYNEQFF. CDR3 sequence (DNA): TGCAGTGCTTCCCTGCCACTAGCGGGATTCTACTACAATGAGCAGTTCTTC.

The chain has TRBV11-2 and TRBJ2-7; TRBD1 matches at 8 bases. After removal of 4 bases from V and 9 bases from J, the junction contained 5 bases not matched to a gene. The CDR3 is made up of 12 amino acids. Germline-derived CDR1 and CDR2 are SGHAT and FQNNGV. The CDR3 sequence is CASSWGTGGQYV. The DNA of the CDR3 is TGTGCCAGCAGCTGGGGGACAGGTGGGCAGTACGTC.

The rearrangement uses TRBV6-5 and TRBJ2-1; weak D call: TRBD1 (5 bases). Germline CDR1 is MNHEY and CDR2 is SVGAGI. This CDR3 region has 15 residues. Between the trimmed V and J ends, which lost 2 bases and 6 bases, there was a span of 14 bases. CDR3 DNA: TGTGCCAGCAGTTACCAAGGGGCACTGGGCAATGAGCAGTTCTTC. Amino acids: CASSYQGALGNEQFF.

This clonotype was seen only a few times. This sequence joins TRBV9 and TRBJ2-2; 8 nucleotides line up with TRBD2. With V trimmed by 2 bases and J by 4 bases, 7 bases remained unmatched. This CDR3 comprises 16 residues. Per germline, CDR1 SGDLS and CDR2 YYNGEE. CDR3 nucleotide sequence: TGTGCCAGCAGCGTGACAAGCGGGAGCGGCACCGGGGAGCTGTTTTTT. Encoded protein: CASSVTSGSGTGELFF.

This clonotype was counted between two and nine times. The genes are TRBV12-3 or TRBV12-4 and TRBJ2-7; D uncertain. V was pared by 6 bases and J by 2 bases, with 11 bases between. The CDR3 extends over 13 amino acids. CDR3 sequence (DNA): TGTGCCAGCAGAGACGGCCGGACCTACGAGCAGTACTTC. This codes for CASRDGRTYEQYF.

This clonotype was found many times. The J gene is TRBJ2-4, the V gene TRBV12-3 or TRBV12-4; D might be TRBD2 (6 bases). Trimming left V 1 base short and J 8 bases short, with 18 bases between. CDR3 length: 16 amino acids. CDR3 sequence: CASSLVGRYYEDIQYF. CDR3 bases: TGTGCCAGCAGTTTAGTTGGGAGGTACTATGAAGACATTCAGTACTTC.

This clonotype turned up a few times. CDR3 bases: TGCAGCGCCGAGACAGGGGGACGGGAAAAACTGTTTTTT. It codes for CSAETGGREKLFF. The chain recombines TRBV29-1 with TRBJ1-4, with 9 bases lining up with TRBD1. Germline-derived CDR1 and CDR2 are SQVTM and ANQGSEA. The CDR3 covers 13 residues. V lost 7 bases to trimming and J lost 8 bases; unmatched junction nucleotides: 8.

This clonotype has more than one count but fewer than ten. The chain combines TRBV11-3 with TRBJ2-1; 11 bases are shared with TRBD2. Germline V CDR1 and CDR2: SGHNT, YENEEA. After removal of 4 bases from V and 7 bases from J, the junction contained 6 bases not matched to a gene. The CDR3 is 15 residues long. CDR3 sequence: CASSSTSGSPNEQFF. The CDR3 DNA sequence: TGTGCCAGCAGCTCAACTAGCGGGAGTCCAAATGAGCAGTTCTTC.

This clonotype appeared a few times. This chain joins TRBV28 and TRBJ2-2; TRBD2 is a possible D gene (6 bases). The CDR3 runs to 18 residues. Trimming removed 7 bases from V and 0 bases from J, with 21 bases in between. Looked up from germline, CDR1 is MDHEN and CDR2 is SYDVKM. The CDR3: CASTLSESGLTNTGELFF. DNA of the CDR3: TGTGCCAGCACCCTCTCTGAGAGCGGGTTGACGAACACCGGGGAGCTGTTTTTT.

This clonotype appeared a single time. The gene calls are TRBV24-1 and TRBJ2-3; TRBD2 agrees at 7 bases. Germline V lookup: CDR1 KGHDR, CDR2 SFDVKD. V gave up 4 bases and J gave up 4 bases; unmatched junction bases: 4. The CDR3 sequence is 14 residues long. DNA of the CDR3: TGTGCCACCAGTGACCCGGGAGGCTCAGATACGCAGTATTTT. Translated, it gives CATSDPGGSDTQYF.

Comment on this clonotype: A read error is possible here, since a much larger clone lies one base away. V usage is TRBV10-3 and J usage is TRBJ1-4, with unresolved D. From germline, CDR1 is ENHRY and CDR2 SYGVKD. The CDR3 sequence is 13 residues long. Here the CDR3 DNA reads TGTGCCACCTTGGCCCGGGAGGATGAACAACTGTTTTTT. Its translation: CATLAREDEQLFF.

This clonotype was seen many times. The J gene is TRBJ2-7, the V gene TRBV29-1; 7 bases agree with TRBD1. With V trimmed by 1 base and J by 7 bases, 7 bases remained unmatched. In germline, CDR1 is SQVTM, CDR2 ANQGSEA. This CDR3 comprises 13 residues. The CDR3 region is CSVEVTAGGEQYF. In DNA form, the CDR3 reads TGCAGCGTTGAAGTGACCGCAGGGGGAGAGCAGTACTTC.

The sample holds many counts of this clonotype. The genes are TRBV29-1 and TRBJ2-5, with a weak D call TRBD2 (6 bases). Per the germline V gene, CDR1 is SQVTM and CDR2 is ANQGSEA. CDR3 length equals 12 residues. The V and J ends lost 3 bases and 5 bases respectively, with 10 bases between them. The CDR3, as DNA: TGCAGCGTTGATCAGGGACTGGAGACCCAGTACTTC. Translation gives CSVDQGLETQYF.

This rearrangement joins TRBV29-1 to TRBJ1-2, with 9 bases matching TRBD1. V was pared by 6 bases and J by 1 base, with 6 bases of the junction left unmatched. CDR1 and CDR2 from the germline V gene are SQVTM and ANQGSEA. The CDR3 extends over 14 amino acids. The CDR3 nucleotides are TGCAGCGTAGCTACAGGGGGCTATAACTATGGCTACACCTTC. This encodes CSVATGGYNYGYTF.

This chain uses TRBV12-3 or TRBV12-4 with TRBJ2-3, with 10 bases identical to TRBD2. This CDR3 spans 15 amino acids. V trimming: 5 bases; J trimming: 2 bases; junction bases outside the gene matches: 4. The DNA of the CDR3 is TGTGCCAGCAGTCCGGGACTAGCGAACACAGATACGCAGTATTTT. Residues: CASSPGLANTDTQYF.

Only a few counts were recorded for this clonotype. CDR3 nucleotide sequence: TGCGCCAGCAGCTTGGCTACAAGGACAGGGCAGGACAATGAGCAGTTCTTC. This gives the protein CASSLATRTGQDNEQFF. The rearrangement uses TRBV5-1 and TRBJ2-1, with 8 bases identical to TRBD1. Germline CDR1 is SGHRS and CDR2 is YFSETQ. This CDR3 region has 17 residues. With 0 bases clipped from V and 5 bases from J, the junction kept 10 bases outside the gene matches.

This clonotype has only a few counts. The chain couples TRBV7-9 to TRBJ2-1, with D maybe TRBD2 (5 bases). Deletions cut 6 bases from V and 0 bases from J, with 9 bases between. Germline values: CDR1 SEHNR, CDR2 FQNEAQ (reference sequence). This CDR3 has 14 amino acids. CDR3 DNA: TGTGCCAGCAGTTCCGGGGACTCCTACAATGAGCAGTTCTTC. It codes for CASSSGDSYNEQFF.

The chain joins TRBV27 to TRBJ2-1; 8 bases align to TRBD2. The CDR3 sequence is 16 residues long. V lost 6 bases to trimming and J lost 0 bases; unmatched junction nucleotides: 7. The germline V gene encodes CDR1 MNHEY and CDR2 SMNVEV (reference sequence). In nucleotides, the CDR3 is TGTGCCAGCAGCGGTATTCTAGCGGGCTCCTACAATGAGCAGTTCTTC. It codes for CASSGILAGSYNEQFF.

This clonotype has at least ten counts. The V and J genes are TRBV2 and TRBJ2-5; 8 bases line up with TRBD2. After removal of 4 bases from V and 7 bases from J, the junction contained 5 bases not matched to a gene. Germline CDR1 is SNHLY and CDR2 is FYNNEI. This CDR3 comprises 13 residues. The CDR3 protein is CASSGLGRATQYF. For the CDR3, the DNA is TGTGCCAGCAGTGGTCTCGGGAGGGCGACCCAGTACTTC.

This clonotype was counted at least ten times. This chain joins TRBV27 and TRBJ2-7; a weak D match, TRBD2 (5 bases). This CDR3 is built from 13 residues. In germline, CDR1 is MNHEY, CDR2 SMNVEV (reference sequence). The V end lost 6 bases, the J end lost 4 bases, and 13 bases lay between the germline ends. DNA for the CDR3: TGTGCCAGCAGCCTAAGAGGGCCTTACGAGCAGTACTTC. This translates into CASSLRGPYEQYF.

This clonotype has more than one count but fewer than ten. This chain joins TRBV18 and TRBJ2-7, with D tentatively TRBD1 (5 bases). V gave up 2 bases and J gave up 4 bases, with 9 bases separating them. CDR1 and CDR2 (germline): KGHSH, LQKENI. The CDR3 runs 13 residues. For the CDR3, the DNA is TGTGCCAGCTCACCATCCAGGGAATACGAGCAGTACTTC. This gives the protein CASSPSREYEQYF.

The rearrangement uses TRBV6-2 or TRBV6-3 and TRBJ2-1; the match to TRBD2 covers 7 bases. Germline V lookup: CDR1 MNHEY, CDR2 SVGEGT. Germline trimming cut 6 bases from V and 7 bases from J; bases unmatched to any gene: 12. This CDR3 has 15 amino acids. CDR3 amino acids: CASSDSGKSRNEQFF. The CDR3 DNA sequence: TGTGCCAGCAGCGACAGCGGGAAGAGTAGAAATGAGCAGTTCTTC.

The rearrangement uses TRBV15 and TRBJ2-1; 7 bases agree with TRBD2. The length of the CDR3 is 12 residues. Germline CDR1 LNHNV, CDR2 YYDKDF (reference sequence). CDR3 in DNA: TGTGCTATTGGGAGGGTAAACAATGAGCAGTTCTTC. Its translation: CAIGRVNNEQFF. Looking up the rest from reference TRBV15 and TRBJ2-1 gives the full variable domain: DAMVIQNPRYQVTQFGKPVTLSCSQTLNHNVMYWYQQKSSQAPKLLFHYYDKDFNNEADTPDNFQSRRPNTSFCFLDIRSPGLGDTAMYLCAIGRVNNEQFFGPGTRLTVL.

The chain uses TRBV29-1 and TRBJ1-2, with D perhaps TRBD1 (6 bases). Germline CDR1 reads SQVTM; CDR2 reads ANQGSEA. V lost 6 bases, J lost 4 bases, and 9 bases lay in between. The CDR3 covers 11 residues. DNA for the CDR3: TGCAGCGTATTAGGGGGCTATGGCTACACCTTC. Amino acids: CSVLGGYGYTF.